The sequence of this T cell receptor (beta chain) was determined in a study of blood T cells in healthy people across ages. Trimming left V 1 base short and J 1 base short, with 10 bases between. From germline, CDR1 is LGHDT and CDR2 YNNKEL (reference sequence). CDR3 length: 15 amino acids. This clonotype showed up many times. Its specificity is not known. Points from the study as a whole: TCR beta diversity per million T cells fell roughly linearly with age. Strong correlation was found linking TCR beta diversity to naive T cell percentage.

Donation came from healthy Caucasian individuals in Russia who were aged about 6 to 100. Sample-barcoded 5' priming and a J-beta primer mix drove a second PCR of roughly 6 to 12 cycles. No fewer than 3 million CDR3-containing paired-end reads came from each sample. MiXCR was run by TCRdb on the 5' RACE reads, yielding one entry per CDR3 protein. The sample holds about 930,000 distinct CDR3 sequences, almost 30% seen once. These same data were also listed under a study on T cells of mothers and their children.

The clonotype was recovered from a woman aged 40 to 50 in good health. Sequenced: blood. The chain employs TRBV3-1 and TRBJ1-2; no reliable D call. The CDR3 sequence is CASSQGQQVNYGYTF. The DNA of the CDR3 is TGTGCCAGCAGCCAAGGGCAGCAAGTTAACTATGGCTACACCTTC.